One T cell receptor (beta chain) is described in this entry. Its specificity is not known. The source of the sample is a study of blood T cells in healthy people across ages. A second PCR of 7 to 11 cycles used a sample-barcoded 5' primer and a J-beta primer mix. Each cDNA molecule, via a template-switch adaptor with 12 random nucleotides, was tagged. TCRdb analysed the 5' RACE reads with MiXCR anew, one entry per CDR3 protein. The sample holds around 800,000 distinct CDR3 sequences, 35% to 60% seen once. The study, taken as a whole, reports: Roughly linearly, TCR beta diversity per million T cells fell as age increased.

V lost 7 bases to trimming and J lost 7 bases; unmatched junction nucleotides: 6. Germline V gene sequence: CDR1 KGHDR, CDR2 SFDVKD. The CDR3 is 14 amino acids. The chain has TRBV24-1 and TRBJ1-5; 10 bases align to TRBD1. The sequence derives from an elderly man in good health. The source material was blood. CDR3 sequence: CATRGQGPMQPQHF. As DNA, the CDR3 is TGTGCCACCAGGGGACAGGGGCCGATGCAGCCCCAGCATTTT.